Listed here are 24 T cell receptor beta chains from one sample, sequenced in a study of regulatory T cells in long-lasting Graves disease. The time point: newly diagnosed GD, antithyroid drugs for less than 3 months. The TCR library was made from RNA extracted from PBMCs. CDR3-region Arm-PCR and iRepertoire HTBI primers produced the TCR beta libraries. MiXCR, run by TCRdb on the multiplex PCR reads, gives a single entry per CDR3 protein. The sample shows 560,000 or so distinct CDR3 sequences, roughly 15% of them seen only once. This sample also belongs to another study, concerning T cells in Graves' hyperthyroidism and ophthalmopathy.

This specimen was peripheral blood mononuclear cells (PBMCs), taken at new diagnosis, from a patient treated with antithyroid drugs. Receptor source: a man between 18 and 35 years old with Graves disease.

This clonotype was recorded at least ten times. The chain recombines TRBV11-2 with TRBJ1-5; no definite D call. This CDR3 contains 15 residues. Germline V gives CDR1 SGHAT, CDR2 FQNNGV. Trimming took off 4 bases at V and 5 bases at J, with 15 bases between the two ends. Here the CDR3 reads CASSSHAPAHQPQHF. Here the CDR3 DNA reads TGTGCCAGCAGCTCGCATGCGCCAGCGCATCAGCCCCAGCATTTT.

At least ten counts were recorded for this clonotype. The V gene is TRBV5-1, the J gene TRBJ2-7; TRBD1 or TRBD2 may be the D gene (5 bases each). CDR3 length: 14 amino acids. CDR1 SGHRS and CDR2 YFSETQ come from the germline V gene. Between the trimmed V and J ends, which lost 0 bases and 2 bases, there was a span of 9 bases. Here the CDR3 DNA reads TGCGCCAGCAGCTTGGACGGGGACCCCTACGAGCAGTACTTC. It translates to CASSLDGDPYEQYF. Full variable domain (remainder filled in from reference TRBV5-1 and TRBJ2-7): KAGVTQTPRYLIKTRGQQVTLSCSPISGHRSVSWYQQTPGQGLQFLFEYFSETQRNKGNFPGRFSGRQFSNSRSEMNVSTLELGDSALYLCASSLDGDPYEQYFGPGTRLTVT.

The chain links TRBV9 to TRBJ2-3; 9 nucleotides agree with TRBD2. CDR1 and CDR2 (germline): SGDLS, YYNGEE. CDR3 length: 17 residues. V shed 0 bases and J 5 bases; nucleotides not matched to a gene: 10. The CDR3 bases are TGTGCCAGCAGCGTAGGTCTAGCGGGACTAAGGGGAGATACGCAGTATTTT. It yields the protein CASSVGLAGLRGDTQYF.

The sample holds many counts of this clonotype. The chain joins TRBV12-3 or TRBV12-4 to TRBJ1-2; D gene ambiguous. The V end lost 6 bases, the J end lost 3 bases, and 11 bases lay between the germline ends. The CDR3 has 13 amino acids. Here the CDR3 reads CASRRREDYGYTF. The CDR3 nucleotides read TGTGCCAGCAGGCGAAGGGAGGACTATGGCTACACCTTC.

This clonotype was seen a few times. The V call is TRBV3-1, the J call TRBJ2-7; D gene unclear. Germline CDR1 LGHDT, CDR2 YNNKEL (reference sequence). CDR3 length equals 13 residues. V dropped 4 bases and J dropped 3 bases, with 10 bases sitting between them. The CDR3 loop reads CASSPNFNYEQYF. The CDR3 coding sequence is TGTGCCAGCAGCCCCAACTTTAACTACGAGCAGTACTTC.

This clonotype was counted ten times or more. The rearrangement uses TRBV11-2 and TRBJ2-5; D is ambiguous. V lost 3 bases and J 1 base, leaving 12 bases between the germline ends. Germline loops: CDR1 SGHAT, CDR2 FQNNGV. The CDR3 is made up of 15 amino acids. The CDR3 nucleotides read TGTGCCAGCAGCTTCTCTGCCGACGGCCAAGAGACCCAGTACTTC. Its translation is CASSFSADGQETQYF.

This clonotype was observed at least ten times. V and J are TRBV12-3 or TRBV12-4 and TRBJ1-1; weak D call: TRBD1 (5 bases). The V and J ends lost 5 bases and 5 bases respectively, with 12 bases between them. This CDR3 is built from 13 residues. CDR3 sequence (DNA): TGTGCCAGCAGTGTAAGGGGAGGGACTGAAGCTTTCTTT. It encodes CASSVRGGTEAFF.

As to this clonotype: Possible read error: a much larger clone is one base away. The chain couples TRBV5-5 to TRBJ2-5; 8 bases map to TRBD2. V trimming: 0 bases; J trimming: 8 bases; junction bases outside the gene matches: 9. Germline-derived CDR1 and CDR2 are SGHKS and YYEKEE (reference sequence). CDR3 length equals 15 residues. CDR3 residues: CASSLGVAGSDTQYF. CDR3 in DNA: TGTGCCAGCAGCTTGGGAGTAGCGGGAAGCGATACCCAGTACTTC.

This clonotype was detected a few times. Germline is not matched at one junction end, which may reflect a read error. This chain links TRBV27 with TRBJ2-7, with TRBD2 as a possible D gene (6 bases). The CDR3 runs 13 residues. Germline values: CDR1 MNHEY, CDR2 SMNVEV (reference sequence). In DNA form, the CDR3 reads TGTGCCAGCAGTTTGGGGGACTCCTACGAGCAGTGCTTC. Translated, it gives CASSLGDSYEQCF.

This rearrangement joins TRBV20-1 to TRBJ2-6; 7 bases are shared with TRBD2. Germline V gene lookup returns CDR1 DFQATT and CDR2 SNEGSKA (reference sequence). The CDR3 loop spans 15 amino acids. Losses at the gene ends were 1 base for V and 2 bases for J; bases not matched to a gene: 2. In DNA, the CDR3 is TGCAGTGCTAGAGTGGGGGGGGCTGGGGCCAACGTCCTGACTTTC. Translating it yields CSARVGGAGANVLTF.

V usage is TRBV24-1 and J usage is TRBJ2-3, with 10 bases aligning to TRBD1. Germline CDR1 is KGHDR and CDR2 is SFDVKD. With 5 bases clipped from V and 4 bases from J, the junction kept 2 bases outside the gene matches. The CDR3 is 14 residues long. The CDR3 here is CATSATGGPDTQYF. CDR3 DNA: TGTGCCACCAGTGCGACAGGGGGCCCAGATACGCAGTATTTT.

This clonotype was detected a few times. V usage is TRBV9 and J usage is TRBJ1-2; no clear D. The CDR3 runs to 15 residues. Per the germline V gene, CDR1 is SGDLS and CDR2 is YYNGEE. Deletions cut 0 bases from V and 6 bases from J, with 15 bases between. The CDR3 DNA sequence: TGTGCCAGCAGCGTAGAAGAGGTCCGGGCTCATGGCTACACCTTC. Protein product: CASSVEEVRAHGYTF.

This clonotype was recorded once. One end of the junction fails to match germline, which may point to a read error. The rearrangement uses TRBV9 and TRBJ1-3, with a tentative D call TRBD1 (6 bases). Germline-derived CDR1 and CDR2 are SGDLS and YYNGEE. The CDR3 extends over 15 amino acids. This CDR3 is CASSASGTTRNTIYF. Written as DNA, the CDR3 is TGTGCTAGCAGCGCTTCCGGGACAACCAGAAACACCATATATTTT.

This clonotype was picked up many times. This chain connects TRBV11-2 to TRBJ2-5; D uncertain. The CDR3 totals 13 residues. Germline V CDR1 and CDR2: SGHAT, FQNNGV. V was cut by 0 bases and J by 5 bases, with 7 bases left in between. The chain's CDR3 is CASSLDQRETQYF. CDR3 DNA: TGTGCCAGCAGCTTAGATCAACGCGAGACCCAGTACTTC.

This clonotype showed up many times. The chain uses TRBV28 and TRBJ1-1, with 7 nucleotides matching TRBD1. The CDR3 is 15 amino acids. Trimming took 2 bases from V and 7 from J; bases not matched to a gene: 10. Germline CDR1 and CDR2: MDHEN and SYDVKM. CDR3 protein: CASSLRRGGTVEAFF. CDR3 nucleotides: TGTGCCAGCAGTTTAAGGAGAGGGGGGACAGTTGAAGCTTTCTTT.

This clonotype was seen repeatedly, ten times or more. The gene calls are TRBV7-9 and TRBJ2-1, with TRBD2 matching 11 bases. V gave up 5 bases and J gave up 8 bases; unmatched junction bases: 14. CDR1 is SEHNR and CDR2 is FQNEAQ in the germline V gene (reference sequence). This CDR3 has 17 amino acids. This CDR3 is CASSGSHSGRAMDEQFF. DNA for the CDR3: TGTGCCAGCAGCGGAAGTCATAGCGGGAGGGCCATGGATGAGCAGTTCTTC.

This clonotype was seen many times. This chain uses TRBV19 with TRBJ2-3; 10 positions agree with TRBD1. Matching the DNA end better, TRBJ2-1 makes the J call doubtful. CDR1 and CDR2 (germline): LNHDA, SQIVND (reference sequence). The CDR3 runs 15 residues. The CDR3 DNA reads TGTGCCAGTAGTATCACAGGACAGGGGGGTTTGGAGCAGTTCTTC. Translation gives CASSITGQGGLEQFF.

V usage is TRBV6-1 and J usage is TRBJ2-1; TRBD1 matches at 12 bases. V lost 6 bases, J lost 0 bases, and 15 bases stayed unmatched. Germline V lookup: CDR1 MNHNS, CDR2 SASEGT. This CDR3 comprises 20 residues. The CDR3 loop reads CASSFTGTGGSRSSYNEQFF. The DNA for the CDR3 is TGTGCCAGCAGCTTTACCGGGACAGGGGGCTCCAGGAGCTCCTACAATGAGCAGTTCTTC.

The genes are TRBV27 and TRBJ2-7; 14 nucleotides agree with TRBD2. Germline CDR1 reads MNHEY; CDR2 reads SMNVEV (reference sequence). With 7 bases clipped from V and 5 bases from J, the junction kept 7 bases outside the gene matches. This CDR3 is 15 amino acids long. CDR3 DNA sequence: TGTGCCAGCAACTTGAGGGGACTAGCGGGAGACGAGCAGTACTTC. Translated: CASNLRGLAGDEQYF.

This clonotype was observed a few times. The DNA for the CDR3 is TGTGCCAGCAGCTTAGCTGGGATCGGGGCCAACGTCCTGACTTTC. Translation: CASSLAGIGANVLTF. The chain combines TRBV7-9 with TRBJ2-6; D gene ambiguous. V was pared by 0 bases and J by 4 bases, with 7 bases between. The CDR3 has 15 amino acids. In germline, CDR1 is SEHNR, CDR2 FQNEAQ (reference sequence).

The table lists this clonotype with many counts. The chain is built from TRBV20-1 and TRBJ2-3; 7 bases match TRBD1. Trimming at V came to 6 bases and at J to 6 bases, leaving 15 bases not matched to a gene. CDR3 length: 15 residues. Germline lookup yields CDR1 DFQATT and CDR2 SNEGSKA (reference sequence). The CDR3 sequence is CSAQDGTEGWDTQYF. The CDR3 DNA reads TGCAGTGCACAAGACGGGACAGAGGGCTGGGATACGCAGTATTTT.

This clonotype was seen repeatedly, ten times or more. The gene calls are TRBV12-3 or TRBV12-4 and TRBJ1-1, with D possibly being TRBD1 (5 bases). The CDR3 sequence is 16 residues long. The ends were cut back, 4 bases at V and 1 base at J, with 16 bases in the middle. The DNA for the CDR3 is TGTGCCAGCAGTTCACCAAGGGGAGCAGGGAACACTGAAGCTTTCTTT. Its translation: CASSSPRGAGNTEAFF.

In this sample, this clonotype turned up many times. The chain has TRBV29-1 and TRBJ1-2, with 7 positions matching TRBD1. The CDR3 runs to 11 residues. Losses at the gene ends were 4 bases for V and 7 bases for J; bases not matched to a gene: 3. Germline lookup yields CDR1 SQVTM and CDR2 ANQGSEA. CDR3 sequence: CSVGQGGGYTF. As DNA, the CDR3 is TGCAGCGTTGGACAGGGAGGTGGCTACACCTTC. Full variable domain (outside the CDR3, taken from reference TRBV29-1 and TRBJ1-2): SAVISQKPSRDICQRGTSLTIQCQVDSQVTMMFWYRQQPGQSLTLIATANQGSEATYESGFVIDKFPISRPNLTFSTLTVSNMSPEDSSIYLCSVGQGGGYTFGSGTRLTVV.

This clonotype was counted at least ten times. The chain employs TRBV6-2 or TRBV6-3 and TRBJ2-3; 7 bases are shared with TRBD2. The CDR3 spans 17 residues. Germline V lookup: CDR1 MNHEY, CDR2 SVGEGT. V trimming: 5 bases; J trimming: 2 bases; junction bases outside the gene matches: 13. The CDR3, as DNA: TGTGCCAGCAGTGAAGCGGCAGCTGGGGACTACACAGATACGCAGTATTTT. Translation: CASSEAAAGDYTDTQYF.